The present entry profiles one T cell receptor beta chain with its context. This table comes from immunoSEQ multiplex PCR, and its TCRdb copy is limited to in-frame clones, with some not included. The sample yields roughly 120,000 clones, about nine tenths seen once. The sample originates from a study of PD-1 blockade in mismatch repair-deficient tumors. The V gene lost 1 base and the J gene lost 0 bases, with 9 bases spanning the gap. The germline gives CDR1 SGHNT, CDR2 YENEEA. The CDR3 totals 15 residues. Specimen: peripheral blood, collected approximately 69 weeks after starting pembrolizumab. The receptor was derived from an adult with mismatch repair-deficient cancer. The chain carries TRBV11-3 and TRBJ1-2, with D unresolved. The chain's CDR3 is CASSLAQAPNYGYTF. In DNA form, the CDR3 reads TGTGCCAGCAGCTTAGCTCAGGCTCCTAACTATGGCTACACCTTC.